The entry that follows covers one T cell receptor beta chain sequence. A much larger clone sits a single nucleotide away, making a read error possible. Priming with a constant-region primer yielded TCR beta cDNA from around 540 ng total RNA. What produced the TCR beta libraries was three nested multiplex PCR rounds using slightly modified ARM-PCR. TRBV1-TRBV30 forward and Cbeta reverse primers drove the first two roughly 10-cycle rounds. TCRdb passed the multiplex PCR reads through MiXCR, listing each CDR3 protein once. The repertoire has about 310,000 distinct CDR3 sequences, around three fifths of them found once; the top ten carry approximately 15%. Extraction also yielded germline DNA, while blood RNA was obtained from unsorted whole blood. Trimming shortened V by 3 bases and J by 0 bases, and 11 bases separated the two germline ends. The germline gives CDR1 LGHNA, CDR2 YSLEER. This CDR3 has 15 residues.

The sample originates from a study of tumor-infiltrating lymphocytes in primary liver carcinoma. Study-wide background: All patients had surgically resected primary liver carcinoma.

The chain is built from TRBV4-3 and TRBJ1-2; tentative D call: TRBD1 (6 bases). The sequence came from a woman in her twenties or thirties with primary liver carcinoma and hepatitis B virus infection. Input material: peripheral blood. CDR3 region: CASSHRTAANYGYTF. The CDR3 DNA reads TGCGCCAGCAGCCATAGGACAGCTGCTAACTATGGCTACACCTTC.